The 27 T cell receptor beta chains given below trace back to one sample, sequenced in a study of cytomegalovirus exposure and HLA in healthy donors. This PCR relied on a set of 60 Vbeta primers and 13 Jbeta primers. Some clones are missing from TCRdb's copy, which holds only in-frame ones; the method was immunoSEQ multiplex PCR. The sample yields approximately 160,000 clones, 65% to 80% seen once. Sequencing was carried out using PBMCs. These receptors all stem from a woman aged 40 to 50 in good health and CMV-seropositive.

The chain recombines TRBV9 with TRBJ1-2; the D gene is possibly TRBD1 (5 bases). The CDR3 extends over 14 amino acids. Germline CDR1 SGDLS, CDR2 YYNGEE. With 3 bases removed from V and 3 bases from J, the gap between germline ends came to 12 bases. CDR3 region: CASSAGTQYYGYTF. The CDR3 DNA sequence: TGTGCCAGCAGCGCCGGGACTCAGTACTATGGCTACACCTTC.

The chain recombines TRBV30 with TRBJ1-1; 7 bases map to TRBD1. CDR3 length: 17 amino acids. V lost 0 bases and J lost 1; bases outside the gene matches: 11. The germline V gene encodes CDR1 GTSNPN and CDR2 SVGIG (reference sequence). The CDR3 DNA sequence: TGTGCCTGGAGTGTATGGGGGCAGGGGGAATCGAACACTGAAGCTTTCTTT. Protein sequence: CAWSVWGQGESNTEAFF.

The J gene is TRBJ2-7, the V gene TRBV15, with TRBD2 identical over 7 bases. The CDR3 has 16 residues. The germline gives CDR1 LNHNV, CDR2 YYDKDF (reference sequence). V dropped 3 bases and J dropped 0; count of bases not matched to a gene: 8. The CDR3 here is CATSRAGTTNSYEQYF. In nucleotides, the CDR3 is TGTGCCACCAGCAGGGCCGGGACTACTAACTCCTACGAGCAGTACTTC.

The rearrangement links TRBV14 to TRBJ2-3, with TRBD2 matching over 7 bases. Per germline, CDR1 SGHDN and CDR2 FVKESK. This CDR3 spans 16 amino acids. The V segment lost 6 bases and the J segment 0 bases; nucleotides outside the gene matches: 9. This CDR3 is CASRPSGGGSTDTQYF. The CDR3 coding sequence is TGTGCCAGCAGACCTAGCGGAGGCGGGAGCACAGATACGCAGTATTTT.

V is TRBV4-1 and J is TRBJ1-6; perhaps TRBD1 as D (5 bases). Trimming removed 0 bases at V and 5 bases at J, with 14 bases between. Germline-derived CDR1 and CDR2 are MGHRA and YSYEKL. The CDR3 totals 17 residues. The CDR3 DNA reads as TGCGCCAGCAGCCAAGATCGTCCAGGGTCGAATAATTCACCCCTCCACTTT. This gives the protein CASSQDRPGSNNSPLHF.

With respect to this clone: One end of the junction is discordant with germline, which a read error may explain. V usage is TRBV7-9 and J usage is TRBJ1-2; 8 nucleotides line up with TRBD1. The germline gives CDR1 SEHNR, CDR2 FQNEAQ (reference sequence). CDR3 size: 12 residues. This chain's CDR3 is CSSSWTGNGYTF. The CDR3 DNA follows: TGTTCCAGCAGCTGGACAGGGAATGGCTACACCTTC.

The V gene is TRBV29-1, the J gene TRBJ2-5; TRBD2 agrees at 13 bases. The germline V gene has CDR1 SQVTM and CDR2 ANQGSEA. The CDR3 contains 16 residues. Trimming at V came to 3 bases and at J to 1 base, leaving 5 bases not matched to a gene. CDR3 protein: CSVDGLAGDRQETQYF. The CDR3 nucleotides are TGCAGCGTTGACGGACTAGCGGGGGACCGCCAAGAGACCCAGTACTTC.

This clone has a single count. The V call is TRBV4-1, the J call TRBJ2-3; D is ambiguous. V shed 1 base and J shed 3 bases, with 5 bases lying between them. The CDR3 is made up of 13 amino acids. Per germline, CDR1 MGHRA and CDR2 YSYEKL. In DNA form, the CDR3 reads TGCGCCAGCAGCCAAGTAGAGACAGATACGCAGTATTTT. Translation: CASSQVETDTQYF.

This rearrangement joins TRBV6-6 to TRBJ1-5, with a tentative D call TRBD1 (6 bases). This CDR3 has 13 amino acids. Per the germline V gene, CDR1 is MNHNY and CDR2 is SVGAGI (reference sequence). The V and J ends lost 8 bases and 3 bases respectively, with 11 bases between them. The CDR3 DNA reads TGTGCCAGCGTGGACAGCCTCAATCAGCCCCAGCATTTT. The encoded protein is CASVDSLNQPQHF.

This clone was recorded a few times. The rearrangement uses TRBV5-6 and TRBJ2-1; 12 bases agree with TRBD2. The germline V gene has CDR1 SGHDT and CDR2 YYEEEE. The CDR3 contains 15 residues. V lost 4 bases and J lost 6; bases outside the gene matches: 5. CDR3 sequence reads: CASSTWTSGANEQFF. In DNA form, the CDR3 reads TGTGCCAGCAGCACCTGGACTAGCGGGGCCAATGAGCAGTTCTTC.

V usage is TRBV6-6 and J usage is TRBJ2-5; 10 nucleotides agree with TRBD2. Germline V gives CDR1 MNHNY, CDR2 SVGAGI (reference sequence). The ends lost 6 bases at V and 5 bases at J; junction bases unmatched: 12. The length of the CDR3 is 16 residues. CDR3 residues: CASSPSLAGVGETQYF. As DNA, the CDR3 is TGTGCCAGCAGCCCGAGCCTAGCGGGAGTAGGGGAGACCCAGTACTTC.

The chain employs TRBV9 and TRBJ1-3, with 8 bases fitting TRBD1. The germline V gene encodes CDR1 SGDLS and CDR2 YYNGEE. The ends lost 0 bases at V and 3 bases at J; junction bases unmatched: 5. The CDR3 has 16 residues. Here the CDR3 reads CASSVAGQAIGNTIYF. The CDR3 bases are TGTGCCAGCAGCGTAGCGGGACAGGCGATTGGAAACACCATATATTTT.

This chain links TRBV4-3 with TRBJ1-5; possible D gene TRBD1, 6 bases. Germline V gene sequence: CDR1 LGHNA, CDR2 YSLEER. Trimming stripped 0 bases from V and 7 bases from J, with 13 bases between. The length of the CDR3 is 15 residues. CDR3 amino acids: CASSQDYRVEQPQHF. CDR3 DNA sequence: TGCGCCAGCAGCCAAGATTACAGGGTGGAACAGCCCCAGCATTTT.

V and J are TRBV28 and TRBJ1-6; D unresolved. The germline V gene encodes CDR1 MDHEN and CDR2 SYDVKM. This CDR3 spans 14 amino acids. V lost 3 bases to trimming and J lost 4 bases, with 7 bases between them. The CDR3 spells CASSFNSYNSPLHF. CDR3 nucleotides: TGTGCCAGCAGTTTCAACAGTTATAATTCACCCCTCCACTTT.

The V call is TRBV13, the J call TRBJ1-3; 8 nucleotides line up with TRBD1. The CDR3 is made up of 17 amino acids. V dropped 6 bases and J dropped 0; count of bases not matched to a gene: 10. CDR1 is PRHDT, CDR2 FYEKMQ, per germline (reference sequence). The DNA of the CDR3 is TGTGCCAGCAGGCGTTCGCAGGGGGCCCTCTCTGGAAACACCATATATTTT. Its protein product is CASRRSQGALSGNTIYF.

This clone was found once. The CDR3 here is CASSTRLAGYNEQFF. The CDR3 bases are TGTGCCAGCAGTACCCGACTAGCCGGATACAATGAGCAGTTCTTC. The rearrangement joins TRBV27 to TRBJ2-1; 7 bases align to TRBD2. CDR1 and CDR2 from the germline V gene are MNHEY and SMNVEV (reference sequence). The CDR3 loop spans 15 amino acids. V shed 5 bases, J shed 4 bases, and the junction held 8 bases outside the gene matches.

Comment on this clone: A junction boundary mismatches the germline segment, possibly from a read error. The chain uses TRBV2 and TRBJ2-7; D is possibly TRBD2 (5 bases). The CDR3 loop spans 13 amino acids. Germline loops: CDR1 SNHLY, CDR2 FYNNEI. CDR3 in DNA: TGTGCCAGCAGTGAAGCGCTTCGGCGGACGGGGTTTTTC. Translated, it gives CASSEALRRTGFF.

The chain combines TRBV6-5 with TRBJ1-4; weak D call: TRBD1 (6 bases). From germline, CDR1 is MNHEY and CDR2 SVGAGI. This CDR3 spans 13 amino acids. Deletions cut 8 bases from V and 5 bases from J, with 12 bases between. CDR3 coding DNA: TGTGCCAGCGGTGGACAGAAAAATGAAAAACTGTTTTTT. Protein product: CASGGQKNEKLFF.

The genes are TRBV27 and TRBJ2-1; 13 nucleotides align to TRBD2. CDR1 MNHEY and CDR2 SMNVEV come from the germline V gene (reference sequence). This CDR3 spans 15 amino acids. J lost 8 bases, V lost 4 bases, and 5 bases had no gene match. For the CDR3, the DNA is TGTGCCAGCAGTTCACTAGCGGGGGGGAAGGATGAGCAGTTCTTC. Its protein is CASSSLAGGKDEQFF.

This clone was seen a few times. The V gene is TRBV2, the J gene TRBJ2-4, with 7 bases lining up with TRBD2. The CDR3 has 14 amino acids. CDR1 and CDR2 from the germline V gene are SNHLY and FYNNEI. With V trimmed by 3 bases and J by 1 base, 0 bases remained unmatched. The CDR3, as DNA: TGTGCCAGCAGTGAGGGGGGGGCCAAAAACATTCAGTACTTC. Translated, it gives CASSEGGAKNIQYF.

The CDR3 sequence is CASSLASVGQGLYF. The CDR3 DNA reads TGTGCCAGCAGCTTAGCCTCTGTGGGACAGGGACTGTATTTT. This chain links TRBV7-9 with TRBJ2-3, with 9 nucleotides matching TRBD1. CDR1 is SEHNR and CDR2 is FQNEAQ in the germline V gene (reference sequence). The CDR3 is made up of 14 amino acids. The junction had 9 bases not matched to a gene; V was cut back by 0 bases and J by 14 bases. Together with reference TRBV7-9 and TRBJ2-3, the CDR3 gives the full variable domain: DTGVSQNPRHKITKRGQNVTFRCDPISEHNRLYWYRQTLGQGPEFLTYFQNEAQLEKSRLLSDRFSAERPKGSFSTLEIQRTEQGDSAMYLCASSLASVGQGLYFGPGTRLTVL.

The rearrangement uses TRBV25-1 and TRBJ1-2, with D hard to call. Trimming left V 6 bases short and J 4 bases short, with 15 bases between. The CDR3 contains 14 residues. Germline V gene lookup returns CDR1 MGHDK and CDR2 SYGVNS. CDR3 bases: TGTGCCAGCAGCCCTGGGCTGGAACGCTATGGCTACACCTTC. Translating it yields CASSPGLERYGYTF.

The rearrangement links TRBV5-1 to TRBJ2-3, with 10 bases that match TRBD2. From germline, CDR1 is SGHRS and CDR2 YFSETQ. Losses at the gene ends were 7 bases for V and 0 bases for J; bases not matched to a gene: 5. The CDR3 loop spans 15 amino acids. CDR3 amino acids: CASHRTSGSTDTQYF. The DNA of the CDR3 is TGCGCCAGCCACCGGACTAGCGGAAGCACAGATACGCAGTATTTT.

The rearrangement links TRBV18 to TRBJ1-1; the match to TRBD1 covers 7 bases. The CDR3 is 15 amino acids. Trimming took 4 bases from V and 4 from J; bases not matched to a gene: 9. Germline values: CDR1 KGHSH, CDR2 LQKENI. In DNA form, the CDR3 reads TGTGCCAGCTCACGTGAGGGACAGACTCCCACTGAAGCTTTCTTT. Protein: CASSREGQTPTEAFF.

The chain joins TRBV10-1 to TRBJ2-2; weak D call: TRBD2 (5 bases). The V gene lost 6 bases and the J gene lost 6 bases, with 8 bases spanning the gap. The CDR3 runs to 12 residues. CDR1 and CDR2 (germline): WNHNN, SYGVQD (reference sequence). The CDR3 bases are TGCGCCAGCAGCGTGGGAGCCGGGGAGCTGTTTTTT. It translates to CASSVGAGELFF.

This chain joins TRBV18 and TRBJ2-7, with TRBD2 identical over 14 bases. Trimming took 3 bases from V and 4 from J; bases not matched to a gene: 2. This CDR3 has 15 amino acids. The germline V gene encodes CDR1 KGHSH and CDR2 LQKENI. This CDR3 is CASSPRTSGRYEQYF. The CDR3 DNA follows: TGTGCCAGCTCACCGAGGACTAGCGGGAGGTACGAGCAGTACTTC.

The chain couples TRBV7-6 to TRBJ2-5; 10 bases are a match to TRBD1. The J call may not be correct, given that the DNA end is closer to TRBJ2-7. This CDR3 has 14 residues. Germline CDR1 reads SGHVS; CDR2 reads FNYEAQ. CDR3 residues: CASSQGQGIYEQYF. CDR3 DNA: TGTGCCAGCAGCCAGGGACAGGGGATCTACGAGCAGTACTTC.